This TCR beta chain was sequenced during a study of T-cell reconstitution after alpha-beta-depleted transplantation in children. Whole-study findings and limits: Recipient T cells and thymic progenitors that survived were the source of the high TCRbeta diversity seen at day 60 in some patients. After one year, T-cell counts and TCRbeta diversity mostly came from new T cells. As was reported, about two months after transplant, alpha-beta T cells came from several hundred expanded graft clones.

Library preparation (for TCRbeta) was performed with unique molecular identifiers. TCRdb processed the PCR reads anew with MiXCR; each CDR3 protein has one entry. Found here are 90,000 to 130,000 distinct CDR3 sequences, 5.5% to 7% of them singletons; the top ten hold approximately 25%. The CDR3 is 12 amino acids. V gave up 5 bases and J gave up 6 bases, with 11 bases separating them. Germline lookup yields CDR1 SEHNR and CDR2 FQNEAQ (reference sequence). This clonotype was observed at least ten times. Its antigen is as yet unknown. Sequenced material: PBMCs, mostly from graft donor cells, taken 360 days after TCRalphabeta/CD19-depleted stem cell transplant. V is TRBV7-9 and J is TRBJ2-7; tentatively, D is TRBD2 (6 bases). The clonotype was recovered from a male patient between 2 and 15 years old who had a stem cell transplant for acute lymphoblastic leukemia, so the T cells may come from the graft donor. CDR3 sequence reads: CASSVPGSEQYF. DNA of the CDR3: TGTGCCAGCAGCGTCCCCGGGAGCGAGCAGTACTTC.